This is a list of T cell receptor beta chains from one sample in a study of cytomegalovirus exposure and HLA in healthy donors. Data came from immunoSEQ multiplex PCR; TCRdb stores just in-frame clones and leaves some out. The table lists approximately 120,000 clones, 65% to 85% of them singletons. Sequencing input: PBMCs. All receptors come from a man aged 50 or older in good health and CMV-seronegative. Each CDR3 is given with its conserved first and last residue. D genes are given only for firm matches. Clone size is shown for a subset of rows, as once, few, many or a class of expanded clone.

NA,TRBJ2-1,TRBV11-3,NA,TGTGCCAGCAGCCGGGGTCATGAGCAGTTCTTC,CASSRGHEQFF
few,TRBJ2-7,TRBV30,NA,TGTGCCTGGAGCCAGGACAGTCCCTACGAGCAGTACTTC,CAWSQDSPYEQYF
once,TRBJ2-7,TRBV7-8,TRBD2,TGTGCCAGCAGCTTAGAAGTAGTTCCGGGGGGCGAGCAGTACTTC,CASSLEVVPGGEQYF
few,TRBJ1-4,TRBV25-1,NA,TGTGCCAGCAGTGAACCCCCCCGACAGGCTGGATCTAATGAAAAACTGTTTTTT,CASSEPPRQAGSNEKLFF
once,TRBJ2-7,TRBV5-4,TRBD2,TGTGCCAGCAGCTCGGGACTAGCGGGGAGCTCCTACGAGCAGTACTTC,CASSSGLAGSSYEQYF
NA,TRBJ1-1,TRBV5-4,NA,TGTGCCAGCAGCTTGAAGGGAGGTACTGAAGCTTTCTTT,CASSLKGGTEAFF
once,TRBJ2-2,TRBV18,NA,TGTGCCAGCTCACCGCAGGGGTATGGCACCGGGGAGCTGTTTTTT,CASSPQGYGTGELFF
NA,TRBJ2-3,TRBV7-8,TRBD2,TGTGCCAGCAGCCCTGTAACTAGCGCAGATACGCAGTATTTT,CASSPVTSADTQYF
few,TRBJ1-6,TRBV6-1,NA,TGTGCCAGCGAAAAAGGAGTGACGTCCGCCCTCCACTTT,CASEKGVTSALHF
NA,TRBJ2-1,TRBV18,TRBD2,TGTGCCAGCTCACTGCCCGGGACTAGCGGAAACAATGAGCAGTTCTTC,CASSLPGTSGNNEQFF
NA,TRBJ1-2,TRBV19,TRBD1,TGTGCCAGTAGTGAACGACAGGGGAACAACTATGGCTACACCTTC,CASSERQGNNYGYTF
NA,TRBJ2-5,TRBV6-1,NA,TGTGCCAGCAGTGAAGGGGCCGGGGGCCAAGAGACCCAGTACTTC,CASSEGAGGQETQYF
few,TRBJ2-2,TRBV30,TRBD1,TGTGCCTGGGGGCGACAGGGTTACGGGGAGCTGTTTTTT,CAWGRQGYGELFF
few,TRBJ2-5,TRBV4-3,TRBD1,TGCGCCAGCAGCCAAGGGGGACAGGGGGGAGGAGAGACCCAGTACTTC,CASSQGGQGGGETQYF
once,TRBJ2-1,TRBV19,TRBD1,TGTGCCAGTAGTACTTGGACAGGGGCGAGGGGTTGGCAGCAGTTCTTC,CASSTWTGARGWQQFF
NA,TRBJ2-2,TRBV28,TRBD1,TGTGCCAGCAGTTCTCCTTGGACAGGGCAAACCGGGGAGCTGTTTTTT,CASSSPWTGQTGELFF
NA,TRBJ1-1,TRBV5-1,TRBD1,TGCGCCAGCAGCTTGCGGACAGGGGGGAAAATCACTGAAGCTTTCTTT,CASSLRTGGKITEAFF
NA,TRBJ2-3,TRBV2,TRBD2,TGTGCCAGCAGTGATCTAGGGGACTATTCGTCAGGGGATACGCAGTATTTT,CASSDLGDYSSGDTQYF
NA,TRBJ2-7,TRBV6-5,NA,TGTGCCAGCACAAGGTCCGGGACTCAATCCTACGAGCAGTACTTC,CASTRSGTQSYEQYF
NA,TRBJ1-1,TRBV10-2,TRBD1,TGCGCCAGCAGTGCGGGACAGAAGAACACTGAAGCTTTCTTT,CASSAGQKNTEAFF
NA,TRBJ2-1,TRBV5-1,TRBD1,TGCGCCAGCAGCTTGGCCCACGGGACAGCCTCCTACAATGAGCAGTTCTTC,CASSLAHGTASYNEQFF
once,TRBJ2-7,TRBV6-5,NA,TGTGCCAGCAGTTCAGTGTCTGGGGGGTACGAGCAGTACTTC,CASSSVSGGYEQYF
NA,TRBJ2-1,TRBV11-2,TRBD1,TGTGCCAGCAGCTTAGTTAAGGACAGGGTGGTTTATAATGAGCAGTTCTTC,CASSLVKDRVVYNEQFF
NA,TRBJ1-4,TRBV5-1,TRBD1,TGCGCCAGCAGCTTTTCCGGGACAGGGGGCAACGAAAAACTGTTTTTT,CASSFSGTGGNEKLFF
NA,TRBJ1-5,TRBV6-6,NA,TGTGCCAGCAGTTTCGATGAGGATCAGCCCCAGCATTTT,CASSFDEDQPQHF
NA,TRBJ2-3,TRBV7-9,NA,TGTGCCAGCAGCTTTTCCAGGGCTAGGGATACGCAGTATTTT,CASSFSRARDTQYF
NA,TRBJ1-4,TRBV19,TRBD1,TGTGCCAGTAGCCGCCGCCGGGACAGGGGTAATGAAAAACTGTTTTTT,CASSRRRDRGNEKLFF